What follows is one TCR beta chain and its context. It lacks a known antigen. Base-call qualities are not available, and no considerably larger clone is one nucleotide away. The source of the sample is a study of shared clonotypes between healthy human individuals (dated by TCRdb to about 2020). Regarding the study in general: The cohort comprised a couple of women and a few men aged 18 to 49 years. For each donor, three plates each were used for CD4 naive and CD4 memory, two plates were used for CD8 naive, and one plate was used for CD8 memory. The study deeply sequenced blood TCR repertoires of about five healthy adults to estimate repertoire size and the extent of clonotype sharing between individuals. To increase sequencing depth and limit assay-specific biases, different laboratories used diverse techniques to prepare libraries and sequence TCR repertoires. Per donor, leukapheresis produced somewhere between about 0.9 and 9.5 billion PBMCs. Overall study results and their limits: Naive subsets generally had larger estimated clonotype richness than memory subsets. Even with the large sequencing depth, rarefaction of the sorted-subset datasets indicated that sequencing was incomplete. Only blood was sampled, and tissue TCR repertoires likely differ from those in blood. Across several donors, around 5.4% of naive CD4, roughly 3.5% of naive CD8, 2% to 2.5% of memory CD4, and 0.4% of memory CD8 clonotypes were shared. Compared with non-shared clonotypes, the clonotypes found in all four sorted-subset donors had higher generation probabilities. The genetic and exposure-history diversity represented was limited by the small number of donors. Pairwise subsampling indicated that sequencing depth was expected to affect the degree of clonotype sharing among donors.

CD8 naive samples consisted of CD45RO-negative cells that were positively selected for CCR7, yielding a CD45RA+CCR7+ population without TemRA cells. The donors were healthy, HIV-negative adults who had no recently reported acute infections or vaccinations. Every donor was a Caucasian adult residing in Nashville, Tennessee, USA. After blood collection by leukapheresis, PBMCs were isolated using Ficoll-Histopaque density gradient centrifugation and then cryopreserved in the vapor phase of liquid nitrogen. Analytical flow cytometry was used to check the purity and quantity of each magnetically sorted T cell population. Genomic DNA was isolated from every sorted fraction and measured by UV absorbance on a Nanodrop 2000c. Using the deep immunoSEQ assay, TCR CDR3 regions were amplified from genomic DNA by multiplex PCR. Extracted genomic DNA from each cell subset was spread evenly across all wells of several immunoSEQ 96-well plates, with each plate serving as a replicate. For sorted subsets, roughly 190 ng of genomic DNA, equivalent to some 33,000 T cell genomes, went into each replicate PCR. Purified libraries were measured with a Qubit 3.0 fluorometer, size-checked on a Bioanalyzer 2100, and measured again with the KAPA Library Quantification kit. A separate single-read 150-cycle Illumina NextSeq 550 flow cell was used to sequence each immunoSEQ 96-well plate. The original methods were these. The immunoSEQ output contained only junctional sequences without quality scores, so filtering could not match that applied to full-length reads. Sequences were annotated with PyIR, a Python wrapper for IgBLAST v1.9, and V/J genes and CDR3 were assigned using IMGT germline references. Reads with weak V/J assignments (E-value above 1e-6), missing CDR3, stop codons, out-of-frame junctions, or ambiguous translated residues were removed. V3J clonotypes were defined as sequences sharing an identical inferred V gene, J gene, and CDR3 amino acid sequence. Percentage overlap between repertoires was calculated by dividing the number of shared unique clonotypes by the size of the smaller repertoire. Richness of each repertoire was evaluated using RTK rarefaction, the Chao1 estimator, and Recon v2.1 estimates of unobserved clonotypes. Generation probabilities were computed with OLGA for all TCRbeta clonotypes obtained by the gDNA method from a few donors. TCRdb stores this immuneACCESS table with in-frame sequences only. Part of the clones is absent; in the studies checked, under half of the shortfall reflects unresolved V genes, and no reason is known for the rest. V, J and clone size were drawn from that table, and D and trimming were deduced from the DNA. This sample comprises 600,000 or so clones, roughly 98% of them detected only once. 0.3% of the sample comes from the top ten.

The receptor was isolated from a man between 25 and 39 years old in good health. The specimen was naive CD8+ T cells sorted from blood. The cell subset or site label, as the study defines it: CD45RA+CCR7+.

The bases read TGTGCCAGTAGTATCGAGGCCGGACTACTCTCCTACAATGAGCAGTTCTTC. It translates to CASSIEAGLLSYNEQFF. The V and J segments used are TRBV19 and TRBJ2-1; TRBD2 is perhaps the D gene, given 6 matching bases. For CDR1 and CDR2, the germline V gene (reference sequence) lists LNHDA and SQIVND. V loses 3 bases of germline sequence and J loses 0 bases, and the interval between the two ends is 15 bases. The CDR3 contains 17 residues, cysteine and phenylalanine counted. The kept DNA is CDR3 alone, 51 bases in frame from the first base.